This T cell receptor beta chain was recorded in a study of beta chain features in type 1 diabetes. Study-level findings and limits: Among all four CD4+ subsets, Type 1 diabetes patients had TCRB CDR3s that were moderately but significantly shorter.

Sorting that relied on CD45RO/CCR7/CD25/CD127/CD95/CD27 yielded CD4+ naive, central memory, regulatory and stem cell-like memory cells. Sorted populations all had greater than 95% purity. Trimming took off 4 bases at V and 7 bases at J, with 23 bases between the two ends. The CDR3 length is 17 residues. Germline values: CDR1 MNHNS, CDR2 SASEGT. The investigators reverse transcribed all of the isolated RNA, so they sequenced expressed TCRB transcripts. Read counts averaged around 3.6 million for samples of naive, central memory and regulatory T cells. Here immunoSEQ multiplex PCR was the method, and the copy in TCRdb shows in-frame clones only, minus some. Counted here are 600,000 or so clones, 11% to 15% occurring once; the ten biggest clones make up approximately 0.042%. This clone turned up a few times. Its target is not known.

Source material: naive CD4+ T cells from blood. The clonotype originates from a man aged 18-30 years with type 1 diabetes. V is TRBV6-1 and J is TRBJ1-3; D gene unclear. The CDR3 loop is CASSGMGAILFGNTIYF. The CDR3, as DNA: TGTGCCAGCAGTGGTATGGGTGCTATTCTCTTCGGGAACACCATATATTTT.